The rows below give T cell receptor beta chains drawn from one sample of a study of T cells in Graves' hyperthyroidism and ophthalmopathy. Each CDR3 protein is one row after TCRdb ran MiXCR on the multiplex PCR reads. The table lists around 600,000 distinct CDR3 sequences, around 13% of them singletons. The sequenced sample consisted of blood. These receptors all come from a woman aged 50 to 60 with Graves' ophthalmopathy. The conserved cysteine and the conserved F or W are not part of the CDR3 here. Size tells how often a clone was seen (once, few, many) or the class of an expanded clone, and some rows leave it out.

V: TRBV7-9
size: .
CDR3: ASSGTSGSWVNEQY

V: TRBV19
size: .
CDR3: ASNPGLAGGPGIQY

V: TRBV5-1
size: .
CDR3: ASSLISSVSYNEQF

V: TRBV5-1
size: many
CDR3: ASSPRGTSGMSPDTQY

V: TRBV10-3
size: many
CDR3: AIGTQATDTQY

V: TRBV11-2
size: many
CDR3: ASSPLEAAGETQY

V: TRBV7-6
size: many
CDR3: ASSRGTHSTDTQY

V: TRBV7-9
size: few
CDR3: ASRPGTSSYEQF

V: TRBV28
size: few
CDR3: ASSLVRNNQPQH

V: TRBV28
size: .
CDR3: ASSQEASGRPQETQY

V: TRBV4-1
size: few
CDR3: ASSQTSGPSYNEQF

V: TRBV28
size: many
CDR3: ASTFGGRVDYEQY